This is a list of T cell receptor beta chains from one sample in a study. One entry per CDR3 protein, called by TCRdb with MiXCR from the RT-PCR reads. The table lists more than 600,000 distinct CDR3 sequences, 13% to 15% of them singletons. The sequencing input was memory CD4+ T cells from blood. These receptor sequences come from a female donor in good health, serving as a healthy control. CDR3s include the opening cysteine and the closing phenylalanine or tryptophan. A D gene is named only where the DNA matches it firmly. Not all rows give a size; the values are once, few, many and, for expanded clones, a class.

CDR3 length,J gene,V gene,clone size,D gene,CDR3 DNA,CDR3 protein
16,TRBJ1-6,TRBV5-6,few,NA,TGTGCCAGCCATTTGACAGGCATAGGGCGGATTTCACCCCTCCACTTT,CASHLTGIGRISPLHF
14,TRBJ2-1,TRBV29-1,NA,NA,TGCAGCACCTTGGACCCCTGGATGTCCAATGAGCAGTTCTTC,CSTLDPWMSNEQFF
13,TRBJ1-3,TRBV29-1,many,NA,TGCAGCGCCAGACAGGACTCTGGAAACACCATATATTTT,CSARQDSGNTIYF
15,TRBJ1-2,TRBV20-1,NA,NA,TGCAGTGCTAGAGATCCAAGGTCGGGCTTGGGGGGCTACACCTTC,CSARDPRSGLGGYTF
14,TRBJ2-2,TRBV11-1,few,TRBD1,TGTGCCAGCAGCCAACAGGGGAGCACCGGGGAGCTGTTTTTT,CASSQQGSTGELFF
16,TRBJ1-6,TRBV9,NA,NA,TGTGCCAGCAGCGTGGCGGAGGCATCCCCCAGGGCACCCCTCCACTTT,CASSVAEASPRAPLHF
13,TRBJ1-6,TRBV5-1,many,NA,TGCGCCAGCAGCTCTGATTATAGTAGTCCCCTCCACTTT,CASSSDYSSPLHF
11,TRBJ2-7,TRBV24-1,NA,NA,TGTGCCACCAGTGTAGGGCGCGAGCAGTACTTC,CATSVGREQYF
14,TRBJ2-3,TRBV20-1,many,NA,TGCAGTGCTAGCTCCGGGGAGGGCACAGATACGCAGTATTTT,CSASSGEGTDTQYF
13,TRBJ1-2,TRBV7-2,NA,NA,TGTGCCAGCAGCCCAGAAGGGGGGACCGCTGGTCCCTTC,CASSPEGGTAGPF
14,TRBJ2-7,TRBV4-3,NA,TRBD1,TGCGCCAGCAGCCAGGCGGACAGGGAAAGCGAGCAGTACTTC,CASSQADRESEQYF
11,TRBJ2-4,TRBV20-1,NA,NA,TGCAGTACCGAGCAGGGAAACATTCAGTACTTC,CSTEQGNIQYF
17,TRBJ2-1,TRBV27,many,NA,TGTGCCAGCAGTTTATCTGGAGGGGGGAGGGGGTCGGATGAGCAGTTCTTC,CASSLSGGGRGSDEQFF
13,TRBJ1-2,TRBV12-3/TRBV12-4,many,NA,TGTGCCAGCAGTGTGGACGGGCTCTATGGCTACACCTTC,CASSVDGLYGYTF
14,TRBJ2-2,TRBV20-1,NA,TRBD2,TGCAGTGCTATAGCGGGAGGGACCACCGGGGAGCTGTTTTTT,CSAIAGGTTGELFF
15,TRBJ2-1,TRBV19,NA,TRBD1,TGTGCCAGTAGCTTTTCGGGACAGGGATCTAATGAGCAGTTCTTC,CASSFSGQGSNEQFF
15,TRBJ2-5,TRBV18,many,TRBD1,TGTGCCAGCTCACCAGCGACAGGGGGCGAAGAGACCCAGTACTTC,CASSPATGGEETQYF